This entry is about one T cell receptor (beta chain). What it binds is not known. The entry originates in a study of T-cell memory formation after mild COVID-19. About the research overall: Most TCR clusters belonged to a single donor. General study results and limits: The second-wave clones peaking on day 37 were not confirmed as SARS-CoV-2-specific.

TCRdb ran MiXCR on the 5' RACE reads and lists one entry per CDR3 protein. The sample comprises about 88,000 distinct CDR3 sequences, around a quarter of which are singletons, and around 40% rests with the top ten. The germline V gene encodes CDR1 SGDLS and CDR2 YYNGEE. V was shortened by 4 bases and J by 2 bases, with 14 bases between the two germline ends. The CDR3 length is 15 residues. This receptor was taken from a man younger than 30 who had mild COVID-19 (a few samples of this study predate the infection). Cell type and time point are not known. V gene TRBV9 combines with J gene TRBJ2-3; either TRBD1 or TRBD2 may supply D (6 bases each). Sequences were obtained from PBMCs or a T cell subset sorted from them (not recorded which). The CDR3 loop is CASSPSGAFTDTQYF. The CDR3 DNA reads TGTGCCAGCAGCCCCTCGGGGGCCTTCACAGATACGCAGTATTTT.